Listed below are T cell receptor beta chains from one sample, sequenced in a study of graft-versus-host responses after intestinal transplantation. These receptors' targets are unknown. Using immunoSEQ multiplex PCR, the repertoire was profiled, and TCRdb retains in-frame clones only, with some absent. The table shows about 50,000 clones, with less than 85% occurring only once. The sequences come from unstimulated CD4+ T cells sorted from spleen or lymph node cells, collected before transplant. These receptors were collected from a human donor who was the organ donor for an intestinal transplant. Each CDR3 is given with its conserved first and last residue. The D gene is left open where the match is weak. Size tells how often a clone was seen (once, few, many) or the class of an expanded clone, and some rows leave it out.

abundance: once
d_gene: TRBD2
v_gene: TRBV12-5
j_gene: TRBJ2-1
CDR3nt: TGTGCTAGTGGTTCGTCGGCGGGGGGGGACAATGAGCAGTTCTTC
CDR3aa: CASGSSAGGDNEQFF

abundance: .
d_gene: .
v_gene: TRBV5-1
j_gene: TRBJ2-5
CDR3nt: TGCGCCAGCAGCTTCACGACGGACCAAGAGACCCAGTACTTC
CDR3aa: CASSFTTDQETQYF

abundance: .
d_gene: TRBD1
v_gene: TRBV6-5
j_gene: TRBJ2-2
CDR3nt: TGTGCCGCCGTTTTTAGGGGGCGCGCCGGGGAGCTGTTTTTT
CDR3aa: CAAVFRGRAGELFF

abundance: .
d_gene: TRBD2
v_gene: TRBV9
j_gene: TRBJ2-7
CDR3nt: TGTGCCAGCAGCGTAGATAGACTAGCGGGAGTCCACGAGCAGTACTTC
CDR3aa: CASSVDRLAGVHEQYF

abundance: .
d_gene: TRBD1
v_gene: TRBV30
j_gene: TRBJ1-6
CDR3nt: TGTGCCTGGAGTGGGGACAGGGGGCTTTCACCCCTCCACTTT
CDR3aa: CAWSGDRGLSPLHF

abundance: .
d_gene: TRBD2
v_gene: TRBV7-2
j_gene: TRBJ2-5
CDR3nt: TGTGCCAGCAGCTTAGAGGGACTAGCGGTCCAAGAGACCCAGTACTTC
CDR3aa: CASSLEGLAVQETQYF

abundance: .
d_gene: TRBD1
v_gene: TRBV5-1
j_gene: TRBJ2-7
CDR3nt: TGCGCCAGCAGCCTAACAGGGGGTACCTACGAGCAGTACTTC
CDR3aa: CASSLTGGTYEQYF

abundance: few
d_gene: .
v_gene: TRBV2
j_gene: TRBJ1-3
CDR3nt: TGTGCCAGCGGCGGGAGGACTGGAAACACCATATATTTT
CDR3aa: CASGGRTGNTIYF

abundance: .
d_gene: .
v_gene: TRBV7-9
j_gene: TRBJ2-6
CDR3nt: TGTGCCAGCAGCTCCAGGGGGGGCTCTGGGGCCAACGTCCTGACTTTC
CDR3aa: CASSSRGGSGANVLTF

abundance: .
d_gene: .
v_gene: TRBV10-3
j_gene: TRBJ1-3
CDR3nt: TGTGCCATCAGTGAGGGCAGCGCCATATATTTT
CDR3aa: CAISEGSAIYF

abundance: .
d_gene: TRBD1
v_gene: TRBV5-4
j_gene: TRBJ1-4
CDR3nt: TGTGCCAGCAGCCAGGGGGGGGCCAGCGAAAAACTGTTTTTT
CDR3aa: CASSQGGASEKLFF

abundance: .
d_gene: TRBD1
v_gene: TRBV5-1
j_gene: TRBJ2-5
CDR3nt: TGCGCCAGCAGCAAACCGACAGGGGAGGAAGAGACCCAGTACTTC
CDR3aa: CASSKPTGEEETQYF

abundance: once
d_gene: .
v_gene: TRBV7-2
j_gene: TRBJ1-4
CDR3nt: TGTGCCAGCAGCTCCCAAATATTTAATGAAAAACTGTTTTTT
CDR3aa: CASSSQIFNEKLFF

abundance: .
d_gene: .
v_gene: TRBV30
j_gene: TRBJ2-3
CDR3nt: TGTGCCTGGAGTTTGAGGATTAGGACTGCAGATACGCAGTATTTT
CDR3aa: CAWSLRIRTADTQYF

abundance: .
d_gene: .
v_gene: TRBV4-2
j_gene: TRBJ1-2
CDR3nt: TGTGCCAGCAGCCAAGCTTATCCAGATAACTATGGCTACACCTTC
CDR3aa: CASSQAYPDNYGYTF